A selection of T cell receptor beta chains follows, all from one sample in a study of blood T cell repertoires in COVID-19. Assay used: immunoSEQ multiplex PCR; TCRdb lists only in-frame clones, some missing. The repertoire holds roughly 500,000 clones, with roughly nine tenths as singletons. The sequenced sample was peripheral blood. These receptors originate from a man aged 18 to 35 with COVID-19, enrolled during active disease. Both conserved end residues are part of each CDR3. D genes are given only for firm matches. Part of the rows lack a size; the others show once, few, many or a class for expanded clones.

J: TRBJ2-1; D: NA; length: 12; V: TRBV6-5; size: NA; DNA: TGTGCCAGCAGTTATGTTAGGGGTGAGCAGTTCTTC; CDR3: CASSYVRGEQFF
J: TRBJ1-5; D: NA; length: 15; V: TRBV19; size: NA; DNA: TGTGCCAGTAGTACCTTGACAGCTCGCAATCAGCCCCAGCATTTT; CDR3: CASSTLTARNQPQHF
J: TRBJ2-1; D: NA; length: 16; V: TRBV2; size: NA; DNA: TGTGCCAGCAGGCTACAGGGCGGTGGCGGGCGATTTGAGCAGTTCTTC; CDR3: CASRLQGGGGRFEQFF
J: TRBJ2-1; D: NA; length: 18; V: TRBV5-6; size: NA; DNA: TGTGCCAGCAGCCCACTGACAGGCCGACTAAGATCCTACAATGAGCAGTTCTTC; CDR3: CASSPLTGRLRSYNEQFF
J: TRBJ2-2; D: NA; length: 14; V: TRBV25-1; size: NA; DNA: TGTGCCAGCAGTGAATCCGGGGGGCCCGGGGAGCTGTTTTTT; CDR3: CASSESGGPGELFF
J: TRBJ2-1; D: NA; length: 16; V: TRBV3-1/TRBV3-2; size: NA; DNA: TGTGCCAGCAGCCAATATGGGGCGAGCTCCTACAATGAGCAGTTCTTC; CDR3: CASSQYGASSYNEQFF
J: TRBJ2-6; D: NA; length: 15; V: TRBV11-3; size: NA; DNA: TGTGCCAGCACATCGTCAGGCTCTGGGGCCAACGTCCTGACTTTC; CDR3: CASTSSGSGANVLTF
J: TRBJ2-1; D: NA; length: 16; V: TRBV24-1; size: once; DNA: TGTGCCACCAGTGCGTCGGCGGGTAGCTCCTACAATGAGCAGTTCTTC; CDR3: CATSASAGSSYNEQFF
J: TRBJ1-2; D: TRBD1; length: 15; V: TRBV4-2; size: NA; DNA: TGTGCCAGCAGCCAAGGGCGGGCAGGGGGCGCCGACTACACCTTC; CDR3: CASSQGRAGGADYTF
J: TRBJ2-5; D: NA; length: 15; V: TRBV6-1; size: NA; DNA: TGTGCCAGCAGTGAGTCTGGACGGGATGAGAAGACCCAGTACTTC; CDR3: CASSESGRDEKTQYF
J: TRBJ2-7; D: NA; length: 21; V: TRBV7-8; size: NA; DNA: TGTGCCAGCAGCTTAAGGTCCCTGGGTTTGGCTACCCTAGGAATCTCCTACGAGCAGTACTTC; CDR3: CASSLRSLGLATLGISYEQYF
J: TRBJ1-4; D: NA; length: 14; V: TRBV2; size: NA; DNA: TGTGCCAGCAGACCCGACGGGGGTCGTGAAAAACTGTTTTTT; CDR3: CASRPDGGREKLFF
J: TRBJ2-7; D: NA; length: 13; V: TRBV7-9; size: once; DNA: TGTGCCAGCAGGGACTCCCTAGCCTACGAGCAGTACTTC; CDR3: CASRDSLAYEQYF
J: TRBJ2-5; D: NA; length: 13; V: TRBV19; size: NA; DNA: TGTGCCAGTAGTACGCGCTTACAGGAGACCCAGTACTTC; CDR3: CASSTRLQETQYF
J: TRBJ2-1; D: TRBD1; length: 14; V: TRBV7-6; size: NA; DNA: TGTGCCAGCAGCCCCGGGACAGGGAGGGATGAGCAGTTCTTC; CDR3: CASSPGTGRDEQFF
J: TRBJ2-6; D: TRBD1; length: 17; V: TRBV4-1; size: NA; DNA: TGCGCCAGCAGCCAGGTCACAGGGGTCTCTGGGGCCAACGTCCTGACTTTC; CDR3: CASSQVTGVSGANVLTF
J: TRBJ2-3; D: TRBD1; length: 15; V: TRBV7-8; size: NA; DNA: TGTGCCAGCACAAAGGGGACAGGGGACGGGTATACGCAGTATTTT; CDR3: CASTKGTGDGYTQYF
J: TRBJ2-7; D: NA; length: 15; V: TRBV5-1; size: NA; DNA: TGCGCCAGCAGCTTAGGGGACACCTACTCCTACGAGCAGTACTTC; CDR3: CASSLGDTYSYEQYF
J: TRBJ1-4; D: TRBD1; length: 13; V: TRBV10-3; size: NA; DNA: TGTGCCACGGGACAGGGGGCTGATGAAAAACTGTTTTTT; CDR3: CATGQGADEKLFF
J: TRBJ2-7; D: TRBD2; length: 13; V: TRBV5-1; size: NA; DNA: TGCGCCAGCAGCTTTGGACTAGCGTACGAGCAGTACTTC; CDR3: CASSFGLAYEQYF
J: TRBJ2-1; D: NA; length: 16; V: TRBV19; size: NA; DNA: TGTGCCAGTAGTTATGGGGCCCTGAGCTCCTACAATGAGCAGTTCTTC; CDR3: CASSYGALSSYNEQFF
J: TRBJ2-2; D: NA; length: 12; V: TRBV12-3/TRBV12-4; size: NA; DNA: TGTGCCAGCTTATGGTGGCCCGGGGAGCTGTTTTTT; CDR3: CASLWWPGELFF
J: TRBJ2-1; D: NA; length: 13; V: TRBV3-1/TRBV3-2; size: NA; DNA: TGTGCCAGCAGCCAATCTTTCTACAATGAGCAGTTCTTC; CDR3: CASSQSFYNEQFF
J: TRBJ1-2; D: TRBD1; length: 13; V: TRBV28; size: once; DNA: TGTGCCAGCAGTTGGGACAGGGAGGGAGGCTACACCTTC; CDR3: CASSWDREGGYTF
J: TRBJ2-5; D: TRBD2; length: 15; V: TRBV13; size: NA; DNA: TGTGCCAGCAGCCCTCTCCTAGCGGGAGATCAGACCCAGTACTTC; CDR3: CASSPLLAGDQTQYF
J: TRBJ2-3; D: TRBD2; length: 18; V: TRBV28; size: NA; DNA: TGTGCCAGCAGTTTGAGGGGAAGCGGGAGGGGGAGCGGAGATACGCAGTATTTT; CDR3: CASSLRGSGRGSGDTQYF
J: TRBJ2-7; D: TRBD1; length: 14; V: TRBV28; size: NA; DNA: TGTGCCAGCAGGGCCCCGGGACAGGGGTTCGAGCAGTACTTC; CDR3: CASRAPGQGFEQYF
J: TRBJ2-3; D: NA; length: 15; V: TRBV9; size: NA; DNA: TGTGCCAGCACGAATTCAGGGGCCCGCACAGATACGCAGTATTTT; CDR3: CASTNSGARTDTQYF
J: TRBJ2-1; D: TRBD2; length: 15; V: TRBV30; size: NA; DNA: TGTGCCTGGAGACGCTTAGCGGGAGCGGGGAATGAGCAGTTCTTC; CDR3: CAWRRLAGAGNEQFF
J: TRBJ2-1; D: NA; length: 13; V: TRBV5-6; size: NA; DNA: TGTGCCAGCAGCCGATCTCCCTCGGATGAGCAGTTCTTC; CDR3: CASSRSPSDEQFF
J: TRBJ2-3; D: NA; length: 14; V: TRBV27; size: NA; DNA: TGTGCCAGCAGTAACGGACTCCGGGAGGATACGCAGTATTTT; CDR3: CASSNGLREDTQYF
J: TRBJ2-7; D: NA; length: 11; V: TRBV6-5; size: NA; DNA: TGTGCCAGCAGGGGGCTGAACGAGCAGTACTTC; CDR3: CASRGLNEQYF
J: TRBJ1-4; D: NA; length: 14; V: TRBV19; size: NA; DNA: TGTGCCAGCAAAAAGCAGGGCTCTAATGAAAAACTGTTTTTT; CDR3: CASKKQGSNEKLFF
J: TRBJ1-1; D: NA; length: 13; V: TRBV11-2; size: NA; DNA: TGTGCCAGCAGCCTGGGGGGGAACACTGAAGCTTTCTTT; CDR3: CASSLGGNTEAFF
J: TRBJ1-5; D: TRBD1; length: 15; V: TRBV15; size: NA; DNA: TGTGCCACCAGCAGAGACGACAGGGTAGATCAGCCCCAGCATTTT; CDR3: CATSRDDRVDQPQHF
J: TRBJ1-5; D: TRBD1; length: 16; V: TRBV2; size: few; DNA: TGTGCCAGCAGCCGGGGACAGGGTCGCGGGGGCCAGCCCCAGCATTTT; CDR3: CASSRGQGRGGQPQHF
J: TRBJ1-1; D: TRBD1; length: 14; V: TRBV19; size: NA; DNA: TGTGCCAGTACATACAGGGGGGTGACAACTGAAGCTTTCTTT; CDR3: CASTYRGVTTEAFF
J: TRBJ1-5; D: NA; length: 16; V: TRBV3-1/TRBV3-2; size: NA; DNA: TGTGCCAGCAGCCTCGGGGGGCAGGGGCGTAGTCAGCCCCAGCATTTT; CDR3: CASSLGGQGRSQPQHF
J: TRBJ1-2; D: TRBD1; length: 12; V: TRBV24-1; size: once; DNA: TGTGCCACCAGTGATTTCGGCAGGGGGTACACCTTC; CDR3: CATSDFGRGYTF
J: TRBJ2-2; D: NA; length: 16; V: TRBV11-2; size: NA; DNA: TGTGCCAGCAGCTTAGGAGGTTCAAGGTCCACCGGGGAGCTGTTTTTT; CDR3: CASSLGGSRSTGELFF
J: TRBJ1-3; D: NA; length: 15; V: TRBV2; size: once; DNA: TGTGCCAGCAGTGCAGGGGCCAACTCTGGAAACACCATATATTTT; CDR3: CASSAGANSGNTIYF
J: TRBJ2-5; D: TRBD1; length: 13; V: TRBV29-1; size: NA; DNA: TGCAGCGTTATAGGACAGGCTGAAGAGACCCAGTACTTC; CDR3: CSVIGQAEETQYF
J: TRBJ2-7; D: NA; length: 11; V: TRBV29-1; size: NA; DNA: TGCAGCGTTGCGGGTGCCTACGAGCAGTACTTC; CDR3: CSVAGAYEQYF
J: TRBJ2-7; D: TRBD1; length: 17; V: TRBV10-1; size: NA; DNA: TGCGCCAGCAGCTGGACAGGTTTTGTCTTTCACCCGTACGAGCAGTACTTC; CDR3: CASSWTGFVFHPYEQYF
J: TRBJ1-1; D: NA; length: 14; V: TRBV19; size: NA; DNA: TGTGCCAGTAGTATTGGAGGGAAGGACACTGAAGCTTTCTTT; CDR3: CASSIGGKDTEAFF
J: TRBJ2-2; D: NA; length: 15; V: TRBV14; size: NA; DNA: TGTGCCAGCAGCCACATGGACCCCGACAGCGGGGAGCTGTTTTTT; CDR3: CASSHMDPDSGELFF
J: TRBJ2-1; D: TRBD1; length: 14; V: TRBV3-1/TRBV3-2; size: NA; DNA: TGTGCCAGCAGCCAAGGGACAGGGTACAATGAGCAGTTCTTC; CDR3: CASSQGTGYNEQFF
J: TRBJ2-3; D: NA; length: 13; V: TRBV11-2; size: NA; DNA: TGTGCCAGCAGCTTGACAGTCACAGATACGCAGTATTTT; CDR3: CASSLTVTDTQYF
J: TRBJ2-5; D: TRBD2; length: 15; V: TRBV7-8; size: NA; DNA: TGTGCCAGCAGCCGACTGCTAGCGGGGCAAGAGACCCAGTACTTC; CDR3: CASSRLLAGQETQYF